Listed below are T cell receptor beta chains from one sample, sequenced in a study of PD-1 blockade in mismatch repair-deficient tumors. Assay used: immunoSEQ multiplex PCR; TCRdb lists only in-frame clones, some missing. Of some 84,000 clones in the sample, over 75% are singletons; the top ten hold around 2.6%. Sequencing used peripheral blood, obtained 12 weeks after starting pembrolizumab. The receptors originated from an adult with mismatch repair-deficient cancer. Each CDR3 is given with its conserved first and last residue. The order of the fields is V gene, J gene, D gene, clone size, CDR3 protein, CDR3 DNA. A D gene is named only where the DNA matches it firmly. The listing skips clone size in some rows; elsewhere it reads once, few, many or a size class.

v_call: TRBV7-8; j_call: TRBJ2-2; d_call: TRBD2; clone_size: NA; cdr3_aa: CATQGTRSPGELFF; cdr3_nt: TGTGCCACCCAAGGGACTAGGTCACCCGGGGAGCTGTTTTTT
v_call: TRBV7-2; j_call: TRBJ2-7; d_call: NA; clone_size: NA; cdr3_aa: CASSPRRTSYEQYF; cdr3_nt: TGTGCCAGCAGCCCAAGGAGAACCTCCTACGAGCAGTACTTC
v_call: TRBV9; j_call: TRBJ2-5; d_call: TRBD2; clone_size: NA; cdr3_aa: CASSVSVAGETQYF; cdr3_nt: TGTGCCAGCAGCGTATCGGTAGCGGGAGAGACCCAGTACTTC
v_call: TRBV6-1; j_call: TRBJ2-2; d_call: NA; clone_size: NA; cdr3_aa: CASSADTGELFF; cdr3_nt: TGTGCCAGCAGTGCAGACACCGGGGAGCTGTTTTTT
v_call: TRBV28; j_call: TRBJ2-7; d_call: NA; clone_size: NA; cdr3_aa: CATDTSSYEQYF; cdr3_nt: TGTGCCACCGACACTAGCTCCTACGAGCAGTACTTC
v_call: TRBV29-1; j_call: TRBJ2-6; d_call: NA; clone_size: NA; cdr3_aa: CSVGSRGANVLTF; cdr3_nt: TGCAGCGTGGGGTCGAGGGGGGCCAACGTCCTGACTTTC
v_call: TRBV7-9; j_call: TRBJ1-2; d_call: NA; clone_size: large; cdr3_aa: CASSSRGSRGANYGYTF; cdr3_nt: TGTGCCAGCAGCTCCCGGGGAAGTCGGGGGGCTAACTATGGCTACACCTTC
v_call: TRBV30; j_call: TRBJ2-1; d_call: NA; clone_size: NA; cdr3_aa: CAWSVLDSGEQFF; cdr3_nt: TGTGCCTGGAGTGTACTGGATTCCGGTGAGCAGTTCTTC
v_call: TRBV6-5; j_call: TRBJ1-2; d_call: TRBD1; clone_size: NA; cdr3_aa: CASSPGQGNYGYTF; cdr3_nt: TGTGCCAGCAGCCCCGGACAGGGGAACTATGGCTACACCTTC
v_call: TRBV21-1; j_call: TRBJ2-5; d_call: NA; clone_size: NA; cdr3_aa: CASSEPTVRWRETQYF; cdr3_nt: TGTGCCAGCAGCGAACCCACGGTAAGGTGGCGGGAGACCCAGTACTTC
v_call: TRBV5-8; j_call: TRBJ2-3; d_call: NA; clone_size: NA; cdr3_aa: CASSLADTQYF; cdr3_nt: TGTGCCAGCAGCTTGGCAGATACGCAGTATTTT
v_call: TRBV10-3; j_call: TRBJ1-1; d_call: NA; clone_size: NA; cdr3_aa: CAIMGEQNTEAFF; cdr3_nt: TGTGCCATCATGGGGGAGCAGAACACTGAAGCTTTCTTT
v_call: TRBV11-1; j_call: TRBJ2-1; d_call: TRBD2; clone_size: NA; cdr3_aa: CASSLARGARRNEQFF; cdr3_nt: TGTGCCAGCAGCTTAGCGCGGGGGGCCCGTCGCAATGAGCAGTTCTTC
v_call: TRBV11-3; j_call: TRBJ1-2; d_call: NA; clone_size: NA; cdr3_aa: CASSLYPEGNYGYTF; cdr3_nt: TGTGCCAGCAGCTTATATCCCGAGGGTAACTATGGCTACACCTTC
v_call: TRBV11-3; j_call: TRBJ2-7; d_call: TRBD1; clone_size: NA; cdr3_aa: CASSLEQGALAYEQYF; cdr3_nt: TGTGCCAGCAGCTTAGAACAGGGGGCCTTAGCGTACGAGCAGTACTTC
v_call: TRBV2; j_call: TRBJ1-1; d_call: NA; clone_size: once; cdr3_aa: CASSGPTGEAFF; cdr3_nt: TGTGCCAGCAGTGGGCCGACAGGTGAAGCTTTCTTT
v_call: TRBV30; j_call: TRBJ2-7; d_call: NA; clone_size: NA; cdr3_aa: CAWSAEKSYEQYF; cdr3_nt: TGTGCCTGGAGCGCGGAGAAATCCTACGAGCAGTACTTC
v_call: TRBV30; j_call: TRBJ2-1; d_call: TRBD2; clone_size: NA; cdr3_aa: CAFRSGRLVRNEQFF; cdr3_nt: TGTGCCTTCCGTAGCGGGAGGCTAGTAAGGAATGAGCAGTTCTTC
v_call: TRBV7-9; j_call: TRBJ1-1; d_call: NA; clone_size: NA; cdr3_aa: CASSLNAEAFF; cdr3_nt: TGTGCCAGCAGTTTAAATGCTGAAGCTTTCTTT
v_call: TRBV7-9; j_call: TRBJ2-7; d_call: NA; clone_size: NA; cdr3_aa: CASSPRAGTRVYEQYF; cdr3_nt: TGTGCCAGCAGCCCACGGGCCGGGACACGGGTCTACGAGCAGTACTTC
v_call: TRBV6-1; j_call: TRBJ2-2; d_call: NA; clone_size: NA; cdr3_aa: CATSGGWADTGELFF; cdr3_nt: TGTGCCACGAGTGGGGGGTGGGCGGACACCGGGGAGCTGTTTTTT
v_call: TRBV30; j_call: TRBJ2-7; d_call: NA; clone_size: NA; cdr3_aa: CAWSSRDEQYF; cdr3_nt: TGTGCCTGGAGTTCTAGAGACGAGCAGTACTTC